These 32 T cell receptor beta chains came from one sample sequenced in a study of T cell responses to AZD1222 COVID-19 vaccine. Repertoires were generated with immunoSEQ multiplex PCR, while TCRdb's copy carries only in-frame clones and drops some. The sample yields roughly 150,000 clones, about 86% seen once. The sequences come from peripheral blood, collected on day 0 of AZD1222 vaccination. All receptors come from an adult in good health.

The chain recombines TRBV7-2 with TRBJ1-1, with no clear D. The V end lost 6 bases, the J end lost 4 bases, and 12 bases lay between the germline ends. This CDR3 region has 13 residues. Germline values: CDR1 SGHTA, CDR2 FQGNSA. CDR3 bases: TGTGCCAGCAGTTCTAGGGCGGGCACTGAAGCTTTCTTT. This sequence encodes CASSSRAGTEAFF.

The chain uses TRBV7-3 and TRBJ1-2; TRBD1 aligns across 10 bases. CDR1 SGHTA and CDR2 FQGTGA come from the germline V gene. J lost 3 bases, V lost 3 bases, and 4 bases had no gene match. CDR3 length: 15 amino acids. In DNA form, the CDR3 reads TGTGCCAGCAGCTTGGTAGGGACAGGGGACTATGGCTACACCTTC. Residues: CASSLVGTGDYGYTF.

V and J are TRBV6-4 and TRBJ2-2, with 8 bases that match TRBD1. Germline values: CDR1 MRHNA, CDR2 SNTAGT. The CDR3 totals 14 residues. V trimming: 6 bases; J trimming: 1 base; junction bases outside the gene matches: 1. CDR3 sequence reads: CASSGQGNTGELFF. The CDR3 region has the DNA TGTGCCAGCAGCGGACAGGGGAACACCGGGGAGCTGTTTTTT.

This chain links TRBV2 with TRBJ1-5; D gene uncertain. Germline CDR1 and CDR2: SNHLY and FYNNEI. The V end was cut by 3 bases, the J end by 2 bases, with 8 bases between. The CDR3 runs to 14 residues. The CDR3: CASSEAGRNQPQHF. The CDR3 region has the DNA TGTGCCAGCAGTGAGGCTGGGCGCAATCAGCCCCAGCATTTT.

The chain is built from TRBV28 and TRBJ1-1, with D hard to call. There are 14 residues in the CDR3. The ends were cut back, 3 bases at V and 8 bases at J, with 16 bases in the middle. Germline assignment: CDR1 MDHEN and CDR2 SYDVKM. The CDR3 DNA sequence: TGTGCCAGCAGTTTCGGTTTGGGGAGAGCCGAAGCTTTCTTT. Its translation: CASSFGLGRAEAFF.

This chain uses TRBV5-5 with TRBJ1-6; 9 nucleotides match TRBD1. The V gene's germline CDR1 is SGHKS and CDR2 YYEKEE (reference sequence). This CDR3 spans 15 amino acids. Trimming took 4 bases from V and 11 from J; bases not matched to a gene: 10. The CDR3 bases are TGTGCCAGCAGCAAGACAGGGGGAGGGGGAGCACCCCTCCACTTT. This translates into CASSKTGGGGAPLHF.

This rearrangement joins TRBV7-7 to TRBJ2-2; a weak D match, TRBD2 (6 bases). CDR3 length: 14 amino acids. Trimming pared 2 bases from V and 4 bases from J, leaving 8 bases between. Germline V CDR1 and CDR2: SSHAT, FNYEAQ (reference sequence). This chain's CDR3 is CASSLRGGTGELFF. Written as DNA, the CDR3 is TGTGCCAGCAGCTTAAGGGGAGGCACCGGGGAGCTGTTTTTT.

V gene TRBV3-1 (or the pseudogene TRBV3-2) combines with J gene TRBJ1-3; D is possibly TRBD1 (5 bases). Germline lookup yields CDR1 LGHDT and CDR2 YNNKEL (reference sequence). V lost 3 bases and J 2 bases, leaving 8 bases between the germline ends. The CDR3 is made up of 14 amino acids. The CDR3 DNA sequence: TGTGCCAGCAGCCATGGGACCCCTGGAAACACCATATATTTT. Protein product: CASSHGTPGNTIYF.

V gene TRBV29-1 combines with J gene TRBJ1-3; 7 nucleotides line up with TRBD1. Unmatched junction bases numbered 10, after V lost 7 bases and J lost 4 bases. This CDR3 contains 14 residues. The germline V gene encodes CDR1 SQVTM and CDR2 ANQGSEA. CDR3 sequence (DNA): TGCAGCGCCATAGACAGGGTCGACGGAAACACCATATATTTT. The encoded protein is CSAIDRVDGNTIYF.

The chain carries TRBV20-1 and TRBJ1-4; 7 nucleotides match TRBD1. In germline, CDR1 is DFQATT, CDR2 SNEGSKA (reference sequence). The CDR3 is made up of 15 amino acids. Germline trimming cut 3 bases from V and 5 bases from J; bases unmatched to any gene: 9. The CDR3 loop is CSASPRPGQNEKLFF. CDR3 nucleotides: TGCAGTGCTAGTCCTCGTCCGGGACAGAATGAAAAACTGTTTTTT.

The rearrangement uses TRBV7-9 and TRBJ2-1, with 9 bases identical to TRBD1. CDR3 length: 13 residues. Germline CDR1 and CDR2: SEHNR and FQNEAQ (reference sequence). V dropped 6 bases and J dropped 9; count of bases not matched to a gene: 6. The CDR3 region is CASRPGQGVEQFF. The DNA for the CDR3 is TGTGCCAGCAGGCCGGGACAGGGAGTTGAGCAGTTCTTC.

The CDR3 DNA is TGTGCCAGCAGCCCAAAGGACTACGAGCAGTACTTC. Translating it yields CASSPKDYEQYF. The chain is built from TRBV5-4 and TRBJ2-7; D is unresolved. The CDR3 extends over 12 amino acids. V dropped 4 bases and J dropped 3 bases, with 8 bases sitting between them. The germline CDR1 and CDR2 sequences are SGHNT and YYREEE (reference sequence).

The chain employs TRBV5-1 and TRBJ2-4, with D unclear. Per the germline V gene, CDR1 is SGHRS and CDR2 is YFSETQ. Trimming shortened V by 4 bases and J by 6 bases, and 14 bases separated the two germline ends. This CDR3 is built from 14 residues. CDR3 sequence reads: CASSPAVEINIQYF. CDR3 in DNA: TGCGCCAGCAGCCCTGCAGTCGAAATAAACATTCAGTACTTC.

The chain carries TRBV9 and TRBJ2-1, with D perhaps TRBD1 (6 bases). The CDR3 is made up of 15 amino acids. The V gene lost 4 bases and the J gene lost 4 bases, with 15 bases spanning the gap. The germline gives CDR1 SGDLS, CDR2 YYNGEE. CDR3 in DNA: TGTGCCAGCAGCCCTCAGGGGCTACAGTACAATGAGCAGTTCTTC. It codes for CASSPQGLQYNEQFF.

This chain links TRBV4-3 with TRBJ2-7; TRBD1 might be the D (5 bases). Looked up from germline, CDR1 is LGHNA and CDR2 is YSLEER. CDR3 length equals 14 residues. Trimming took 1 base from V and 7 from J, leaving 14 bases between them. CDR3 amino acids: CASSQGAGIGEQYF. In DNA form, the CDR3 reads TGCGCCAGCAGCCAAGGGGCAGGGATTGGGGAGCAGTACTTC.

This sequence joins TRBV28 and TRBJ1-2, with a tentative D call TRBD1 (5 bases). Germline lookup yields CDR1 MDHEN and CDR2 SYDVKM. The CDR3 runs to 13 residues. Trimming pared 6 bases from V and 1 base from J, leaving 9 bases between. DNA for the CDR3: TGTGCCAGCAGGCCAGGGCATAACTATGGCTACACCTTC. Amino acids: CASRPGHNYGYTF.

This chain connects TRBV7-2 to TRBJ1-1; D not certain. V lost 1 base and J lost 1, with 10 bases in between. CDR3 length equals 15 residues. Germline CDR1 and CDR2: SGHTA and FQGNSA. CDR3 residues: CASSLGQPQNTEAFF. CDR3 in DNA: TGTGCCAGCAGCTTAGGGCAGCCCCAGAACACTGAAGCTTTCTTT.

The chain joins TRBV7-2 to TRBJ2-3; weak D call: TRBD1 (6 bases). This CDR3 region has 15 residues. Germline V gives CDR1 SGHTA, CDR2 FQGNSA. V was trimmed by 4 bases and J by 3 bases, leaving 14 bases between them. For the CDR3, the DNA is TGTGCCAGCAGCTCCCAGGGGAAAAGAACAGATACGCAGTATTTT. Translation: CASSSQGKRTDTQYF. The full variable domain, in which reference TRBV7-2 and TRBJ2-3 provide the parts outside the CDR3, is GAGVSQSPSNKVTEKGKDVELRCDPISGHTALYWYRQSLGQGLEFLIYFQGNSAPDKSGLPSDRFSAERTGGSVSTLTIQRTQQEDSAVYLCASSSQGKRTDTQYFGPGTRLTVL.

The DNA of the CDR3 is TGTGCCACCAGTGATCCTACTAGCTACGGGGCAGATACGCAGTATTTT. Residues: CATSDPTSYGADTQYF. The chain combines TRBV24-1 with TRBJ2-3, with D possibly matching TRBD2 (6 bases). With 3 bases removed from V and 4 bases from J, the gap between germline ends came to 16 bases. From germline, CDR1 is KGHDR and CDR2 SFDVKD. CDR3 length: 16 residues.

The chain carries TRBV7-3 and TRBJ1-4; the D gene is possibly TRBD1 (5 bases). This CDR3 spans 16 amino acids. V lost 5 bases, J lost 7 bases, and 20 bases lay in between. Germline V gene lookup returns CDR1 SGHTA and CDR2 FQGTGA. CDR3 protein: CASSPRAKGVPEKLFF. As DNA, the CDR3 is TGTGCCAGCAGCCCCAGGGCTAAAGGCGTACCTGAAAAACTGTTTTTT.

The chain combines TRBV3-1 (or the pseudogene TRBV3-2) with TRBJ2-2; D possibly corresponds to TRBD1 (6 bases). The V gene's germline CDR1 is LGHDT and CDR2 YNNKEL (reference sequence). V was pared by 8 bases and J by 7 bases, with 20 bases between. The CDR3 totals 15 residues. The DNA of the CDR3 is TGTGCCAGCGGCGGACAGATTCCTCTGGTCGGGGAGCTGTTTTTT. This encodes CASGGQIPLVGELFF.

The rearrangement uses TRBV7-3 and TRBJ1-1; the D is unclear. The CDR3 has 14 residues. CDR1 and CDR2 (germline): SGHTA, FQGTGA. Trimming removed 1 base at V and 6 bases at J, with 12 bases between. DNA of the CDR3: TGTGCCAGCAGCTTAAGACCGGGGAGGTCTGAAGCTTTCTTT. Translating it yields CASSLRPGRSEAFF.

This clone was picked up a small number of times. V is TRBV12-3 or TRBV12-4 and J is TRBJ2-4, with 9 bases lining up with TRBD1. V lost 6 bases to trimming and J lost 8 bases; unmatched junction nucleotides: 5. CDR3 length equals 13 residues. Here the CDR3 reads CASSRRQGDIQYF. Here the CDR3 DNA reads TGTGCCAGCAGCCGCAGACAGGGGGACATTCAGTACTTC.

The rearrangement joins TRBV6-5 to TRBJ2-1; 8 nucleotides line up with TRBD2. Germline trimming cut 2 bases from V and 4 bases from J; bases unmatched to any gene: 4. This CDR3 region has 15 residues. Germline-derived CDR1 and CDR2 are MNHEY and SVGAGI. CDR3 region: CASSYASGYYNEQFF. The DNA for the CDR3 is TGTGCCAGCAGTTACGCTAGCGGGTATTACAATGAGCAGTTCTTC.

CDR3 loop: CASSDREGYTF. The CDR3 nucleotides are TGTGCCAGCAGCGACAGGGAAGGCTACACCTTC. This sequence joins TRBV5-6 and TRBJ1-2; 7 nucleotides line up with TRBD1. Germline CDR1 SGHDT, CDR2 YYEEEE. With V trimmed by 4 bases and J by 8 bases, 2 bases remained unmatched. The CDR3 spans 11 residues.

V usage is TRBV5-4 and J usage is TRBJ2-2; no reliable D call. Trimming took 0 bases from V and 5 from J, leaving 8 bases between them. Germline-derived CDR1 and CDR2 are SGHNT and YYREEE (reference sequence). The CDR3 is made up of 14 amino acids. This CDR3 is CASSLARGTGELFF. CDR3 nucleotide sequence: TGTGCCAGCAGCTTGGCCCGAGGTACCGGGGAGCTGTTTTTT. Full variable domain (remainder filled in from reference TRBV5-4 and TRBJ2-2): ETGVTQSPTHLIKTRGQQVTLRCSSQSGHNTVSWYQQALGQGPQFIFQYYREEENGRGNFPPRFSGLQFPNYSSELNVNALELDDSALYLCASSLARGTGELFFGEGSRLTVL.

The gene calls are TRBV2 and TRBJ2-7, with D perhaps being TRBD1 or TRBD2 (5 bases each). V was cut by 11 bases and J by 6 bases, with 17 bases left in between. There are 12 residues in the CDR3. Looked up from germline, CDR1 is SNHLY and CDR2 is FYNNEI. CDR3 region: CAALRGQAEQYF. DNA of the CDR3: TGTGCCGCACTCCGGGGCCAAGCCGAGCAGTACTTC. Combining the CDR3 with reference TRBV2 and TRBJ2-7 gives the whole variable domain EPEVTQTPSHQVTQMGQEVILRCVPISNHLYFYWYRQILGQKVEFLVSFYNNEISEKSEIFDDQFSVERPDGSNFTLKIRSTKLEDSAMYFCAALRGQAEQYFGPGTRLTVT.

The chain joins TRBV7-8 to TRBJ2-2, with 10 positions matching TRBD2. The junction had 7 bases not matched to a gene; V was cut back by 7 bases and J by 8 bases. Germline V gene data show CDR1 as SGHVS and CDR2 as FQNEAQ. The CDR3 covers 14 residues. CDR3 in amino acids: CASTGLAAGGELFF. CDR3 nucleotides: TGTGCCAGCACCGGACTAGCGGCTGGGGGGGAGCTGTTTTTT.

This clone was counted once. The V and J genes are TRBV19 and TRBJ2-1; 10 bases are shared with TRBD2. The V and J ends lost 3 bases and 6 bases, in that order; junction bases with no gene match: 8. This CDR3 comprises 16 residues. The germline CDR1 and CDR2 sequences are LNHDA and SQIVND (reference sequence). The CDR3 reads CASSILRLAGINEQFF. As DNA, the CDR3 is TGTGCCAGTAGTATTCTGCGACTAGCGGGTATCAATGAGCAGTTCTTC.

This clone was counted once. The CDR3 region has the DNA TGTGCCAGTAGTATATACAGCGGGAGTGGTTTCGGGGAGCTGTTTTTT. Translation: CASSIYSGSGFGELFF. This sequence joins TRBV19 and TRBJ2-2, with 8 nucleotides matching TRBD2. The CDR3 has 16 amino acids. After removal of 2 bases from V and 7 bases from J, the junction contained 9 bases not matched to a gene. Germline assignment: CDR1 LNHDA and CDR2 SQIVND (reference sequence).

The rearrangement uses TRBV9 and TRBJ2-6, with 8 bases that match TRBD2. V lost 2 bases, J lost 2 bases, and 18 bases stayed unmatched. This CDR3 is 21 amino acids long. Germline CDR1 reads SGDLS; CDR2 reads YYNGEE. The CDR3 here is CASSVSVVGAGVPAGANVLTF. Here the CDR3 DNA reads TGTGCCAGCAGCGTTTCCGTAGTTGGAGCGGGAGTACCGGCTGGGGCCAACGTCCTGACTTTC.

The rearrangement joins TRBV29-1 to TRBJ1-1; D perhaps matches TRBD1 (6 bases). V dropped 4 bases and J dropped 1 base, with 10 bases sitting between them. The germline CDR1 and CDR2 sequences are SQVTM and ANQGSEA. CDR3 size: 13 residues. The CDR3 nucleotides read TGCAGCGTTGCGGGACAACCGAACACTGAAGCTTTCTTT. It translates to CSVAGQPNTEAFF.